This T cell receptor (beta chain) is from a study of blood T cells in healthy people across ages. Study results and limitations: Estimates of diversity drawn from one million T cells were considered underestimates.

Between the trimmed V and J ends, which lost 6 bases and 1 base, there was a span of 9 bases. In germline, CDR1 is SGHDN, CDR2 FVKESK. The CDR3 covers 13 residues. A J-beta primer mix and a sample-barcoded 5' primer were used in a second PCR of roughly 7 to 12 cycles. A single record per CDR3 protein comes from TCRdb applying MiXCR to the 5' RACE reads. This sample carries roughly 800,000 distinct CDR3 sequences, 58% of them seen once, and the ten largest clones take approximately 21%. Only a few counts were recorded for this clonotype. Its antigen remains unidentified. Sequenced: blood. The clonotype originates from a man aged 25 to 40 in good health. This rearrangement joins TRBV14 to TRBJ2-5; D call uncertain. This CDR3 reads CASSPRSQETQYF. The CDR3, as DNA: TGTGCCAGCAGTCCCAGGAGCCAAGAGACCCAGTACTTC.